A single sample is the source of the 17 T cell receptor beta chains below, sequenced in a study of T-cell memory formation after mild COVID-19 (dated by TCRdb to the early 2020s). The method behind the library was 5' RACE. The sequencing machine was an Illumina NovaSeq 6000. Starting from the raw public reads, TCRdb applied fastp trimming at Q25, assembled clones with MiXCR and retained in-frame beta chains. Each entry merges the rows of one CDR3 protein and shows their most common DNA and genes. A total of around 530,000 distinct CDR3 sequences appear in this sample, roughly 21% of them only once. The top ten clonotypes cover roughly 8.1% of the sample. Sample: PBMCs or a T cell subset sorted from them (not recorded which). Receptors were obtained from an adult woman who had mild COVID-19 (a few samples of this study predate the infection). The sample titles of this study are shuffled in the database, so cell type and time point are left out; the donor was told from shared clones.

V gene TRBV6-7 combines with J gene TRBJ1-4, with D possibly being TRBD1 (5 bases). TRBV6-7 is flagged as an ORF with uncertain function. The CDR3 contains 17 residues. Trimming removed 2 bases at V and 7 bases at J, with 20 bases between. CDR3 coding DNA: TGTGCCAGCAGTTACCTCATGGGGCGGCCAGTAGCTGAAAAACTGTTTTTT. This sequence encodes CASSYLMGRPVAEKLFF.

The chain links TRBV7-2 to TRBJ2-1; D possibly corresponds to TRBD2 (6 bases). This CDR3 comprises 16 residues. Deletions cut 1 base from V and 7 bases from J, with 17 bases between. The V gene's germline CDR1 is SGHTA and CDR2 FQGNSA. This chain's CDR3 is CASSLDSRGNGNEQFF. The CDR3 DNA follows: TGTGCCAGCAGCTTAGATAGCCGGGGGAATGGGAATGAGCAGTTCTTC.

The chain is built from TRBV12-3 or TRBV12-4 and TRBJ2-7; the D gene is possibly TRBD1 (6 bases). The CDR3 contains 16 residues. The V end lost 2 bases, the J end lost 7 bases, and 21 bases lay between the germline ends. The CDR3 spells CASSLLVGAGAEEQYF. The CDR3 DNA reads as TGTGCCAGCAGTTTATTGGTCGGGGCAGGGGCTGAGGAGCAGTACTTC.

The J gene is TRBJ1-1, the V gene TRBV29-1; D unresolved. The V gene's germline CDR1 is SQVTM and CDR2 ANQGSEA. The V and J ends lost 4 bases and 0 bases respectively, with 9 bases between them. The CDR3 covers 13 residues. The CDR3 loop reads CSVVGLLNTEAFF. In nucleotides, the CDR3 is TGCAGCGTTGTCGGACTGCTGAACACTGAAGCTTTCTTT.

Only a few counts were recorded for this clonotype. The chain combines TRBV18 with TRBJ1-6; 8 nucleotides match TRBD1. The CDR3 is 15 residues long. The junction had 6 bases not matched to a gene; V was cut back by 4 bases and J by 7 bases. CDR1 KGHSH and CDR2 LQKENI come from the germline V gene. This CDR3 is CASSRTGGDNSPLHF. CDR3 DNA: TGTGCCAGCTCACGCACAGGGGGGGACAATTCACCCCTCCACTTT.

This clonotype turned up a few times. The rearrangement joins TRBV20-1 to TRBJ2-3, with 10 bases lining up with TRBD2. The CDR3 spans 14 residues. V lost 5 bases and J lost 2; bases outside the gene matches: 4. Germline loops: CDR1 DFQATT, CDR2 SNEGSKA (reference sequence). CDR3 region: CSAPSGGHTDTQYF. The CDR3 DNA sequence: TGCAGTGCTCCTAGCGGGGGTCACACAGATACGCAGTATTTT.

This rearrangement joins TRBV19 to TRBJ1-2; a weak D match, TRBD1 (6 bases). This CDR3 has 13 amino acids. Deletions cut 6 bases from V and 7 bases from J, with 15 bases between. The V gene's germline CDR1 is LNHDA and CDR2 SQIVND (reference sequence). CDR3 sequence (DNA): TGTGCCAGTAGGCGCCCAGGGGAGAGTGGCTACACCTTC. This sequence encodes CASRRPGESGYTF.

This sequence joins TRBV9 and TRBJ1-5; TRBD1 aligns across 7 bases. Germline V gene data show CDR1 as SGDLS and CDR2 as YYNGEE. Trimming removed 4 bases from V and 2 bases from J; junction bases left unmatched: 12. The CDR3 extends over 17 amino acids. The CDR3 DNA follows: TGTGCCAGCAGCCTCCAACAGGGGAGAACGGGCAATCAGCCCCAGCATTTT. Translated: CASSLQQGRTGNQPQHF.

The rearrangement joins TRBV20-1 to TRBJ2-3, with D perhaps TRBD1 (6 bases). This CDR3 contains 14 residues. Germline CDR1 and CDR2: DFQATT and SNEGSKA (reference sequence). V was trimmed by 2 bases and J by 0 bases, leaving 9 bases between them. The chain's CDR3 is CSARRTVSTDTQYF. The DNA for the CDR3 is TGCAGTGCTAGAAGGACAGTCAGCACAGATACGCAGTATTTT.

This clonotype has more than one count but fewer than ten. The CDR3 nucleotides read TGTGCCAGCAGCTTAGGATCCCCGACACTAGCCTACGAGCAGTACTTC. Amino acid sequence: CASSLGSPTLAYEQYF. This chain connects TRBV7-9 to TRBJ2-7; possible D gene TRBD2, 5 bases. Germline V gives CDR1 SEHNR, CDR2 FQNEAQ (reference sequence). The CDR3 sequence is 16 residues long. The V gene lost 1 base and the J gene lost 2 bases, with 15 bases spanning the gap.

There are a few counts of this clonotype. The genes are TRBV25-1 and TRBJ2-7; TRBD1 is a possible D gene (5 bases). Trimming removed 8 bases from V and 5 bases from J, with 13 bases in between. Germline V gives CDR1 MGHDK, CDR2 SYGVNS. This CDR3 contains 12 residues. Written as DNA, the CDR3 is TGTGCCAGCGGCAGCCAGGGCAACGAGCAGTACTTC. Amino acids: CASGSQGNEQYF.

The rearrangement links TRBV7-9 to TRBJ2-7, with TRBD1 as a possible D gene (7 bases). This CDR3 is 14 amino acids long. V shed 8 bases and J shed 1 base, with 15 bases lying between them. Per the germline V gene, CDR1 is SEHNR and CDR2 is FQNEAQ (reference sequence). The CDR3 DNA is TGTGCCAGCCAGGGGGGTGTGCCGTCCTACGAGCAGTACTTC. Its protein product is CASQGGVPSYEQYF.

The chain links TRBV6-2 or TRBV6-3 to TRBJ2-1; 7 nucleotides align to TRBD1. With 2 bases clipped from V and 8 bases from J, the junction kept 9 bases outside the gene matches. The germline CDR1 and CDR2 sequences are MNHEY and SVGEGT. CDR3 size: 15 residues. CDR3 nucleotide sequence: TGTGCCAGCAGTTACCAACTGGACAGGCGATATGAGCAGTTCTTC. This sequence encodes CASSYQLDRRYEQFF.

The rearrangement uses TRBV7-9 and TRBJ1-2; D is unresolved. CDR1 SEHNR and CDR2 FQNEAQ come from the germline V gene (reference sequence). V dropped 1 base and J dropped 3 bases, with 21 bases sitting between them. This CDR3 is 18 amino acids long. CDR3 residues: CASSLGNPGNRADYGYTF. The CDR3 coding sequence is TGTGCCAGCAGCTTAGGCAACCCGGGAAACAGAGCGGACTATGGCTACACCTTC.

The rearrangement links TRBV5-1 to TRBJ2-3, with TRBD2 as a possible D gene (6 bases). CDR1 and CDR2 from the germline V gene are SGHRS and YFSETQ. The CDR3 runs to 13 residues. V was cut by 0 bases and J by 10 bases, with 12 bases left in between. The CDR3 loop is CASSLVFGGAQYF. CDR3 coding DNA: TGCGCCAGCAGCTTGGTATTCGGGGGTGCGCAGTATTTT.

This clonotype was detected ten times or more. The CDR3 region is CASSLVVGGAAETQYF. As DNA, the CDR3 is TGCGCCAGCAGCTTGGTAGTGGGGGGGGCTGCGGAGACCCAGTACTTC. The chain uses TRBV5-1 and TRBJ2-5; D perhaps matches TRBD2 (7 bases). CDR3 length: 16 amino acids. Trimming shortened V by 0 bases and J by 5 bases, and 17 bases separated the two germline ends. The germline CDR1 and CDR2 sequences are SGHRS and YFSETQ.

This clonotype occurred a few times. The J gene is TRBJ2-7, the V gene TRBV7-8; D uncertain. Germline V lookup: CDR1 SGHVS, CDR2 FQNEAQ. This CDR3 has 11 residues. Trimming removed 6 bases from V and 5 bases from J, with 8 bases in between. The CDR3 nucleotides are TGTGCCAGCAGTACTTTGAACGAGCAGTACTTC. Translating gives CASSTLNEQYF.